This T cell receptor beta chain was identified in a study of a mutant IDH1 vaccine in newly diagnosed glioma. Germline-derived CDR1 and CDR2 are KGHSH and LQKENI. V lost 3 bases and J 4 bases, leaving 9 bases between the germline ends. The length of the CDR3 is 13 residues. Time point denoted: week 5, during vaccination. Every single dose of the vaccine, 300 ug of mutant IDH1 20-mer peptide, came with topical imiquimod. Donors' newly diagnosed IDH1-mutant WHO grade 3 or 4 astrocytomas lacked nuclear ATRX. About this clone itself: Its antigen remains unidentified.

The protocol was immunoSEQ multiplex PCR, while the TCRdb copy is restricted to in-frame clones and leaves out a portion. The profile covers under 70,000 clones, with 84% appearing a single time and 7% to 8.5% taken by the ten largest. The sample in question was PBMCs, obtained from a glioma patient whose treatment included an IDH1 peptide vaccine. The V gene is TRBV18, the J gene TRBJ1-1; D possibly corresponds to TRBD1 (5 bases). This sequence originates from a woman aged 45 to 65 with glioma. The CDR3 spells CASSPQGGTEAFF. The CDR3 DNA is TGTGCCAGCTCACCCCAGGGAGGCACTGAAGCTTTCTTT.